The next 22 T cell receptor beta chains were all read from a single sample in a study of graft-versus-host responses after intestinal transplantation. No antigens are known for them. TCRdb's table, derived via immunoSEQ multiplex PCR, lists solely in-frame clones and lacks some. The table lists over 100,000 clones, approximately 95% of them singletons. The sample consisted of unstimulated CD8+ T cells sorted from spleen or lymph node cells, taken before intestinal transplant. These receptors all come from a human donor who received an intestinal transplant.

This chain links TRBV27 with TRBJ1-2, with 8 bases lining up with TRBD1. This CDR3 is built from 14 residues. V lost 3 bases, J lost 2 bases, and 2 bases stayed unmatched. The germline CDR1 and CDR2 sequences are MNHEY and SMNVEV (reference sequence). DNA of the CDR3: TGTGCCAGCAGTTTTAGACAGGGGAACTATGGCTACACCTTC. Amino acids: CASSFRQGNYGYTF.

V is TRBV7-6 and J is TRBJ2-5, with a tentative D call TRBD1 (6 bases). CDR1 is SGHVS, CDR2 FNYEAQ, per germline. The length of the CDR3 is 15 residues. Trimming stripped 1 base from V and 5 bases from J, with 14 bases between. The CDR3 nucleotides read TGTGCCAGCAGCTTAGTCACAGGGCTGGAGGAGACCCAGTACTTC. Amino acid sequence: CASSLVTGLEETQYF.

CDR3 in DNA: TGTGCCAGCAGCCCCTCTAGCGGGCTGCCCTACGAGCAGTACTTC. This translates into CASSPSSGLPYEQYF. This chain links TRBV14 with TRBJ2-7; TRBD2 agrees at 8 bases. CDR1 SGHDN and CDR2 FVKESK come from the germline V gene. V shed 4 bases and J 2 bases; nucleotides not matched to a gene: 7. The CDR3 has 15 residues.

Here the CDR3 DNA reads TGTGCCAGCAGTCACAACAGAAACACCGGGGAGCTGTTTTTT. Protein product: CASSHNRNTGELFF. V usage is TRBV13 and J usage is TRBJ2-2; D is uncertain. The V gene's germline CDR1 is PRHDT and CDR2 FYEKMQ (reference sequence). The CDR3 consists of 14 residues. V was shortened by 6 bases and J by 2 bases, with 10 bases between the two germline ends. The whole variable domain, filled in from reference TRBV13 and TRBJ2-2, reads AAGVIQSPRHLIKEKRETATLKCYPIPRHDTVYWYQQGPGQDPQFLISFYEKMQSDKGSIPDRFSAQQFSDYHSELNMSSLELGDSALYFCASSHNRNTGELFFGEGSRLTVL.

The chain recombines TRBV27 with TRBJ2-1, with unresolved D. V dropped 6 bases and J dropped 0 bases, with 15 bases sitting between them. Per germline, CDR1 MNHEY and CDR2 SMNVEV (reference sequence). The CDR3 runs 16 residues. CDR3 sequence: CASSPSLRSSYNEQFF. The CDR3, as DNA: TGTGCCAGCAGCCCCTCCCTCAGGAGCTCCTACAATGAGCAGTTCTTC.

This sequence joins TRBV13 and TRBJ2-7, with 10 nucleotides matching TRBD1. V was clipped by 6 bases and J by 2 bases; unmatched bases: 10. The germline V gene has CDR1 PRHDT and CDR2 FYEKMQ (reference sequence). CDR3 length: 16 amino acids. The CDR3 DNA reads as TGTGCCAGCAGTAACCTCCGGGACAGGGGACCCTACGAGCAGTACTTC. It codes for CASSNLRDRGPYEQYF.

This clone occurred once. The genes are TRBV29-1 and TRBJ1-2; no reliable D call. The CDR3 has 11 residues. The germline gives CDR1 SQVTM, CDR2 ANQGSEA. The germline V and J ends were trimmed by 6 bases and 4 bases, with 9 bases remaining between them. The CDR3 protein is CSVPATYGYTF. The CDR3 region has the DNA TGCAGCGTCCCCGCAACCTATGGCTACACCTTC. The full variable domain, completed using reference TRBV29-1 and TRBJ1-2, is SAVISQKPSRDICQRGTSLTIQCQVDSQVTMMFWYRQQPGQSLTLIATANQGSEATYESGFVIDKFPISRPNLTFSTLTVSNMSPEDSSIYLCSVPATYGYTFGSGTRLTVV.

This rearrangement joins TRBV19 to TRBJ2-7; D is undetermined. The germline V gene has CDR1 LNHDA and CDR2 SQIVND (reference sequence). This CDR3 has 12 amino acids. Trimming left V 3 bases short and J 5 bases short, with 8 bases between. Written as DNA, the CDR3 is TGTGCCAGTAGTATCTCGGGCAACGAGCAGTACTTC. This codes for CASSISGNEQYF.

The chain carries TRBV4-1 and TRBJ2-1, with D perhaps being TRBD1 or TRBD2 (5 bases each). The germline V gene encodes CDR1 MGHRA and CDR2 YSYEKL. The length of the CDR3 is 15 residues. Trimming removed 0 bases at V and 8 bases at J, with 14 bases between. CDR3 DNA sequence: TGCGCCAGCAGCCAAGAGTTGAGGGGCTGGGATGAGCAGTTCTTC. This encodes CASSQELRGWDEQFF.

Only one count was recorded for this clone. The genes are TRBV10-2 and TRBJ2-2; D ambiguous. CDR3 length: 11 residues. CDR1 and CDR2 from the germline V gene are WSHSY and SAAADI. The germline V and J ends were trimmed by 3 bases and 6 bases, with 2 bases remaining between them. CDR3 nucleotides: TGCGCCAGCAGTGATTCCGGGGAGCTGTTTTTT. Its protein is CASSDSGELFF.

Here the CDR3 reads CATSGPGTGAYEQYF. The CDR3, as DNA: TGTGCCACCAGCGGGCCGGGGACCGGAGCCTACGAGCAGTACTTC. The chain employs TRBV15 and TRBJ2-7; D possibly matches TRBD1 or TRBD2 (5 bases each). This CDR3 is built from 15 residues. V lost 5 bases and J lost 2, with 16 bases in between. The germline gives CDR1 LNHNV, CDR2 YYDKDF (reference sequence).

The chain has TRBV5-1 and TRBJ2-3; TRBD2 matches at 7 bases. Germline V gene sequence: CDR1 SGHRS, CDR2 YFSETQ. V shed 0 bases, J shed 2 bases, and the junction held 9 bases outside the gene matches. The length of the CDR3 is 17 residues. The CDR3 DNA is TGCGCCAGCAGCTTGGCCGGGCTAGCGGAGATCACAGATACGCAGTATTTT. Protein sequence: CASSLAGLAEITDTQYF.

The CDR3 loop is CASSPSGTGPNEQFF. CDR3 bases: TGTGCCAGCAGCCCGTCCGGGACAGGGCCCAATGAGCAGTTCTTC. The chain joins TRBV7-9 to TRBJ2-1; 9 bases map to TRBD1. The V gene end was trimmed by 5 bases and the J gene end by 6 bases; junction bases not matched to a gene: 8. This CDR3 contains 15 residues. The V gene's germline CDR1 is SEHNR and CDR2 FQNEAQ (reference sequence).

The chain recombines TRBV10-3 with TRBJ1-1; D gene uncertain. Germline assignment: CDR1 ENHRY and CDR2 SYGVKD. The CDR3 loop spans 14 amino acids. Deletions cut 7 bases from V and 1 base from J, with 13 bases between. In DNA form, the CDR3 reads TGTGCCATCACCCCCGGGATGGAGAACACTGAAGCTTTCTTT. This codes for CAITPGMENTEAFF.

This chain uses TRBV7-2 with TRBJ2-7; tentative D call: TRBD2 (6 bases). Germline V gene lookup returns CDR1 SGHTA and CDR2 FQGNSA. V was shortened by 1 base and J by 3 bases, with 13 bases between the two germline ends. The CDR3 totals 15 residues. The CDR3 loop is CASSLVAGLDYEQYF. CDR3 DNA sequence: TGTGCCAGCAGCTTAGTTGCGGGATTAGACTACGAGCAGTACTTC.

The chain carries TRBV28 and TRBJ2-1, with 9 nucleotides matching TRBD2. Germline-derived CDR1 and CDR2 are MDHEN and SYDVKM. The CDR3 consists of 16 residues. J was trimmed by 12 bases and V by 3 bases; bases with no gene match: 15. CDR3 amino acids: CASSLRAGGSLQGQFF. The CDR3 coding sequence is TGTGCCAGCAGTTTGCGAGCGGGAGGTTCCCTACAGGGGCAGTTCTTC.

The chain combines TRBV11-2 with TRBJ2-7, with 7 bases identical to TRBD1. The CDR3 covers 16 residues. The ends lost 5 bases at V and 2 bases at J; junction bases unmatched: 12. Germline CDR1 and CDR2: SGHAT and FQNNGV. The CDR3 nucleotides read TGTGCCAGCAGCCCCTTGGGACAGACAGGAGCCTACGAGCAGTACTTC. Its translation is CASSPLGQTGAYEQYF. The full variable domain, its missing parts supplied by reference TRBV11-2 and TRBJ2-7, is EAGVAQSPRYKIIEKRQSVAFWCNPISGHATLYWYQQILGQGPKLLIQFQNNGVVDDSQLPKDRFSAERLKGVDSTLKIQPAKLEDSAVYLCASSPLGQTGAYEQYFGPGTRLTVT.

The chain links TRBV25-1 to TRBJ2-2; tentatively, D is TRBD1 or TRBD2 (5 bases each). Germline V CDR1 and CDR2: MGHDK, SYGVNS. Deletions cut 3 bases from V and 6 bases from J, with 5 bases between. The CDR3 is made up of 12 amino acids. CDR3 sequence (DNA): TGTGCCAGCAGTGAGGGGGCCGGGGAGCTGTTTTTT. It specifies CASSEGAGELFF.

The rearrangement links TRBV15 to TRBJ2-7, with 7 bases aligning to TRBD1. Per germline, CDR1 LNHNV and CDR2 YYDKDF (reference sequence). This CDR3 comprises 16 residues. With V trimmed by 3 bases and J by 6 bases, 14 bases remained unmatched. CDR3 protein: CATSRGRQGRYSEQYF. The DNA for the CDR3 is TGTGCCACCAGCAGGGGAAGACAGGGTCGTTATAGCGAGCAGTACTTC.

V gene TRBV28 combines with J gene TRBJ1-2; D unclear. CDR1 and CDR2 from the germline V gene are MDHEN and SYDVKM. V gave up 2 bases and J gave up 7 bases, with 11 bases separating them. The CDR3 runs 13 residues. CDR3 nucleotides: TGTGCCAGCAGTTTAGCCCGGGTGGCTGGCTACACCTTC. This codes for CASSLARVAGYTF.

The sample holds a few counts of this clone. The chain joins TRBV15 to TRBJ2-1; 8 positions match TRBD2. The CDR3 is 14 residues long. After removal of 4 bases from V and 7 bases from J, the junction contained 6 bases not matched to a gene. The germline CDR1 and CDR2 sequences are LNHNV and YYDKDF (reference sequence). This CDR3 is CATSTFPSGNEQFF. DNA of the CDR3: TGTGCCACCAGCACCTTCCCTAGCGGGAATGAGCAGTTCTTC. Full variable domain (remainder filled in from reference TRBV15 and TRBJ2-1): DAMVIQNPRYQVTQFGKPVTLSCSQTLNHNVMYWYQQKSSQAPKLLFHYYDKDFNNEADTPDNFQSRRPNTSFCFLDIRSPGLGDTAMYLCATSTFPSGNEQFFGPGTRLTVL.

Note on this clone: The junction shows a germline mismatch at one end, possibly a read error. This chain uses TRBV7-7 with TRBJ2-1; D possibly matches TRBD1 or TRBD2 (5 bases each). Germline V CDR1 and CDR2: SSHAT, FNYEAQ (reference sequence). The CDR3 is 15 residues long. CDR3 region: CASSLLPGPNNEQFF. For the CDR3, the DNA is TGTGCTAGCAGCTTGCTTCCGGGGCCAAACAATGAGCAGTTCTTC.